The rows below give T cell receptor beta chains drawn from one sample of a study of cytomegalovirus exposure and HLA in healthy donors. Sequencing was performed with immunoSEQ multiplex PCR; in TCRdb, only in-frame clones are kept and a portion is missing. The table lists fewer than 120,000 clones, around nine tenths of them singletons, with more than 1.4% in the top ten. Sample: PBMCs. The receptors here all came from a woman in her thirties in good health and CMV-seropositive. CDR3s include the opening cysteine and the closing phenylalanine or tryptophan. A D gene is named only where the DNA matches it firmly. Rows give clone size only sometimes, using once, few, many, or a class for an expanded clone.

CDR3nt: TGCGCCAGCACTAAAGGACAGGGTAATGAGCAGTTCTTC; CDR3aa: CASTKGQGNEQFF; v_gene: TRBV10-2; j_gene: TRBJ2-1; abundance: few; d_gene: TRBD1
CDR3nt: TGCGCCAGCAGCCCTGGGACTCCCGGAACCTTTAATGAAAAACTGTTTTTT; CDR3aa: CASSPGTPGTFNEKLFF; v_gene: TRBV4-3; j_gene: TRBJ1-4; abundance: once; d_gene: NA
CDR3nt: TGTGCCAGCAGTTTATGGAGGCAGAAAACCTCCTACGAGCAGTACTTC; CDR3aa: CASSLWRQKTSYEQYF; v_gene: TRBV28; j_gene: TRBJ2-7; abundance: once; d_gene: NA
CDR3nt: TGTGCCAGCGGGGAGCGGGAGAACTATGGCTACACCTTC; CDR3aa: CASGERENYGYTF; v_gene: TRBV6-1; j_gene: TRBJ1-2; abundance: NA; d_gene: NA
CDR3nt: TGTGCCGGAGGGACTAGCAGCTACAATGAGCAGTTCTTC; CDR3aa: CAGGTSSYNEQFF; v_gene: TRBV2; j_gene: TRBJ2-1; abundance: NA; d_gene: TRBD2
CDR3nt: TGTGCCAGCTCACGTACAGGGGAACTAGGTGCTTTCTTT; CDR3aa: CASSRTGELGAFF; v_gene: TRBV18; j_gene: TRBJ1-1; abundance: NA; d_gene: TRBD1
CDR3nt: TGTGCCAGCAGCTCGAATAGGAACACTGAAGCTTTCTTT; CDR3aa: CASSSNRNTEAFF; v_gene: TRBV5-6; j_gene: TRBJ1-1; abundance: NA; d_gene: NA
CDR3nt: TGTGCCAGAAGCGTTCGGAGGGCTGGCCACACCTTC; CDR3aa: CARSVRRAGHTF; v_gene: TRBV5-3; j_gene: TRBJ1-2; abundance: once; d_gene: NA
CDR3nt: TGTGCCAGCAGGGCGCGGGGGGGCCGAGATACGCAGTATTTT; CDR3aa: CASRARGGRDTQYF; v_gene: TRBV6-5; j_gene: TRBJ2-3; abundance: NA; d_gene: TRBD2
CDR3nt: TGCGCCAGCGGCGGGACAGGGCGGATCGAGACCCAGTACTTC; CDR3aa: CASGGTGRIETQYF; v_gene: TRBV5-1; j_gene: TRBJ2-5; abundance: NA; d_gene: TRBD1
CDR3nt: TGTGCCAGCAGCCAGGACAGGGGGAATCAGCCCCAGCATTTT; CDR3aa: CASSQDRGNQPQHF; v_gene: TRBV7-9; j_gene: TRBJ1-5; abundance: NA; d_gene: TRBD1
CDR3nt: TGTGCCAGTAGCCTACCGGGACAGGGGGCACATACCTTC; CDR3aa: CASSLPGQGAHTF; v_gene: TRBV19; j_gene: TRBJ1-2; abundance: NA; d_gene: TRBD1
CDR3nt: TGTGCCAGCAGTGATTGGCTAGAGGGAAACGAGCAGTACTTC; CDR3aa: CASSDWLEGNEQYF; v_gene: TRBV2; j_gene: TRBJ2-7; abundance: NA; d_gene: NA
CDR3nt: TGTGCCAGAAGCTCTCGGGACAGGGAAAACGAGCAGTACTTC; CDR3aa: CARSSRDRENEQYF; v_gene: TRBV5-3; j_gene: TRBJ2-7; abundance: NA; d_gene: TRBD1
CDR3nt: TGTGCCAGCAAGGAGGACCGGGGCAATCAGCCCCAGCATTTT; CDR3aa: CASKEDRGNQPQHF; v_gene: TRBV2; j_gene: TRBJ1-5; abundance: NA; d_gene: NA
CDR3nt: TGTGCCAGCAGTTTACTAGCGGGAGGACGCACAGATACGCAGTATTTT; CDR3aa: CASSLLAGGRTDTQYF; v_gene: TRBV27; j_gene: TRBJ2-3; abundance: NA; d_gene: TRBD2
CDR3nt: TGTGCCACCAGCAGACAGACAGGTAGCGAGCAGTACTTC; CDR3aa: CATSRQTGSEQYF; v_gene: TRBV15; j_gene: TRBJ2-7; abundance: NA; d_gene: NA
CDR3nt: TGTGCCAGCAGCTTTAGTCCCCTCTTCGGGATATCGGACACCGGGGAGCTGTTTTTT; CDR3aa: CASSFSPLFGISDTGELFF; v_gene: TRBV5-6; j_gene: TRBJ2-2; abundance: NA; d_gene: NA
CDR3nt: TGTGCCAGTAGTCCCCGAGGTGGGACACTGCCCCAGCATTTT; CDR3aa: CASSPRGGTLPQHF; v_gene: TRBV19; j_gene: TRBJ1-5; abundance: NA; d_gene: NA
CDR3nt: TGTGCCAGCAGCAGGACAGTTTCTACAGATACGCAGTATTTT; CDR3aa: CASSRTVSTDTQYF; v_gene: TRBV2; j_gene: TRBJ2-3; abundance: NA; d_gene: NA
CDR3nt: TGTGCCACCAGACTGGGCGGGCCGGCAACTAATGAAAAACTGTTTTTT; CDR3aa: CATRLGGPATNEKLFF; v_gene: TRBV15; j_gene: TRBJ1-4; abundance: NA; d_gene: NA
CDR3nt: TGTGCCAGTAAAAGCGGACGTCTCCCCTACAATGAGCAGTTCTTC; CDR3aa: CASKSGRLPYNEQFF; v_gene: TRBV6-6; j_gene: TRBJ2-1; abundance: NA; d_gene: NA
CDR3nt: TGTGCCAGCAGTGAAGCGGGGGGGCATCAGCCCCAGCATTTT; CDR3aa: CASSEAGGHQPQHF; v_gene: TRBV2; j_gene: TRBJ1-5; abundance: NA; d_gene: NA
CDR3nt: TGTGCCAGTAGTCTATCCGCGGGATCCCCCGGCGAGCAGTACTTC; CDR3aa: CASSLSAGSPGEQYF; v_gene: TRBV19; j_gene: TRBJ2-7; abundance: NA; d_gene: NA
CDR3nt: TGCAGTGCTAGCAGCGGGACTGAGCAGTTCTTC; CDR3aa: CSASSGTEQFF; v_gene: TRBV20-1; j_gene: TRBJ2-1; abundance: NA; d_gene: TRBD2
CDR3nt: TGTGCCAGCACACCTAGGGCAGGGGCTTTCCCCAATGAGCAGTTCTTC; CDR3aa: CASTPRAGAFPNEQFF; v_gene: TRBV19; j_gene: TRBJ2-1; abundance: NA; d_gene: NA
CDR3nt: TGTGCCAGCACTATAAGGTTATCCGGGACAAGGAAAAATGAGCAGTTCTTC; CDR3aa: CASTIRLSGTRKNEQFF; v_gene: TRBV5-6; j_gene: TRBJ2-1; abundance: NA; d_gene: NA
CDR3nt: TGCAGCGCAACCGGGACAGGGGCCTACGAGCAGTACTTC; CDR3aa: CSATGTGAYEQYF; v_gene: TRBV29-1; j_gene: TRBJ2-7; abundance: NA; d_gene: TRBD1
CDR3nt: TGTGCCAGCAGCTTATCCCCCCGCGCGGGGGCGACGACTACCCAGTACTTC; CDR3aa: CASSLSPRAGATTTQYF; v_gene: TRBV7-9; j_gene: TRBJ2-5; abundance: NA; d_gene: NA
CDR3nt: TGCGCCAGCAGCCGTGGGGAGAGCAATGAGCAGTTCTTC; CDR3aa: CASSRGESNEQFF; v_gene: TRBV5-1; j_gene: TRBJ2-1; abundance: NA; d_gene: NA
CDR3nt: TGTGCCAGTAGTATGACCGTACAGCACAATGAGCAGTTCTTC; CDR3aa: CASSMTVQHNEQFF; v_gene: TRBV19; j_gene: TRBJ2-1; abundance: NA; d_gene: NA
CDR3nt: TGTGCCAGCAGCTCCGTCACGAGCTCCTACGAGCAGTACTTC; CDR3aa: CASSSVTSSYEQYF; v_gene: TRBV11-2; j_gene: TRBJ2-7; abundance: NA; d_gene: NA
CDR3nt: TGTGCCAGCGGGACTAGCGGTTACGAGCAGTACTTC; CDR3aa: CASGTSGYEQYF; v_gene: TRBV27; j_gene: TRBJ2-7; abundance: NA; d_gene: TRBD2
CDR3nt: TGTGCCAGCAGTGGGCTAGCGGGAGGGATCAACGAGCAGTACTTC; CDR3aa: CASSGLAGGINEQYF; v_gene: TRBV2; j_gene: TRBJ2-7; abundance: NA; d_gene: TRBD2
CDR3nt: TGTGCCAGCAGTTACTCACTAGCGGGGGCCCAAGAGACCCAGTACTTC; CDR3aa: CASSYSLAGAQETQYF; v_gene: TRBV6-5; j_gene: TRBJ2-5; abundance: NA; d_gene: TRBD2
CDR3nt: TGTGCCAGCAGCCCATCCAGGGGGCCGTTCGGGGAGCTGTTTTTT; CDR3aa: CASSPSRGPFGELFF; v_gene: TRBV11-2; j_gene: TRBJ2-2; abundance: NA; d_gene: TRBD1
CDR3nt: TGTGCCAGCAGCCCAGGGGGGCATACCGGGGAGCTGTTTTTT; CDR3aa: CASSPGGHTGELFF; v_gene: TRBV6-1; j_gene: TRBJ2-2; abundance: NA; d_gene: NA
CDR3nt: TGTGCCAGCAGCGTCAGAACGGGACTAGCGGAGGAGTACCAAGAGACCCAGTACTTC; CDR3aa: CASSVRTGLAEEYQETQYF; v_gene: TRBV7-9; j_gene: TRBJ2-5; abundance: NA; d_gene: TRBD2
CDR3nt: TGTGCCAGCAGCCACGACCGGGAGCCAACTAATGAAAAACTGTTTTTT; CDR3aa: CASSHDREPTNEKLFF; v_gene: TRBV4-2; j_gene: TRBJ1-4; abundance: NA; d_gene: NA
CDR3nt: TGTGCCAGCAGCCCGGGACAGGGTTACAATGAGCAGTTCTTC; CDR3aa: CASSPGQGYNEQFF; v_gene: TRBV7-3; j_gene: TRBJ2-1; abundance: NA; d_gene: TRBD1
CDR3nt: TGTGCCAGCAGTGAAAACACCAGGAAGAATGGCTACACCTTC; CDR3aa: CASSENTRKNGYTF; v_gene: TRBV2; j_gene: TRBJ1-2; abundance: NA; d_gene: NA
CDR3nt: TGTGCCAGCAGTCCCCGGGGAGCGGGGGGGCCTTACGAGCAGTACTTC; CDR3aa: CASSPRGAGGPYEQYF; v_gene: TRBV27; j_gene: TRBJ2-7; abundance: NA; d_gene: TRBD2